These T cell receptor beta chains were read from a single sample in a study of blood T cells in healthy people across ages. Using its own MiXCR run on the 5' RACE reads, TCRdb lists one record per CDR3 protein. The profile shows approximately 780,000 distinct CDR3 sequences, 25% to 30% of them singletons. This sample also appeared in a second study, on T cells of mothers and their children.

The sample taken for sequencing was blood. These receptors all stem from a boy younger than 18 in good health. CDR3s leave out the opening cysteine and the closing phenylalanine or tryptophan. Each record gives: clone size, J gene, V gene, CDR3 protein. Clone size is given for some rows only: seen once, a few or many times, or a class if the clone is expanded.

-,TRBJ1-5,TRBV7-9,ASSSGQGKTPQH
few,TRBJ1-2,TRBV28,ASTVGGGWNYGYT
-,TRBJ1-4,TRBV10-1,ASRTVWKKLF
few,TRBJ2-4,TRBV29-1,SVEEGGALAKNIQY
-,TRBJ1-2,TRBV20-1,SARDLDRGTDGYT
few,TRBJ2-2,TRBV2,ASSDNQDGELF
few,TRBJ1-4,TRBV29-1,SVRIDRGNEKLF
few,TRBJ1-3,TRBV28,ASSSWGQGYSGNTIY
-,TRBJ1-1,TRBV6-5,ASGGPANTEAF
-,TRBJ2-5,TRBV12-3/TRBV12-4,ASSSTSEGRQETQY
-,TRBJ2-4,TRBV3-1,ASSQEGILAKNIQY
-,TRBJ2-3,TRBV7-9,ASSLGAADTQY
few,TRBJ2-5,TRBV11-2,ASSLEPPGGGETQY
few,TRBJ1-2,TRBV6-5,ASSLGRGFYGYT
-,TRBJ2-7,TRBV5-1,ASSLAADGTASGEQY
few,TRBJ2-3,TRBV9,ASSVSGEDTQY
few,TRBJ2-1,TRBV5-1,ASRGPLGYNEQF
-,TRBJ2-5,TRBV6-5,ASSYSWDHLETQY
few,TRBJ2-5,TRBV28,ASSWFRDTETQY
-,TRBJ2-5,TRBV6-6,ASSMDLYQETQY
few,TRBJ2-3,TRBV7-2,ASSFPSGGSFSTDTQY
-,TRBJ2-3,TRBV5-1,ASTMDAGGPTDTQY
many,TRBJ2-5,TRBV20-1,SASAGKETQY
-,TRBJ2-5,TRBV4-1,ASSQETETQY
-,TRBJ2-5,TRBV28,ASSPNQGTGKRPRETQY
-,TRBJ2-3,TRBV20-1,SAGLAGGTDTQY
few,TRBJ1-5,TRBV2,ASNGQSNQPQH
-,TRBJ2-5,TRBV7-2,ASKRTSGAPPTETQY
-,TRBJ1-2,TRBV28,ASSSSQIPDGYT
few,TRBJ2-5,TRBV5-1,ASRVGSETQY
-,TRBJ1-2,TRBV12-3/TRBV12-4,ASSWTGSNYGYT
few,TRBJ2-5,TRBV14,ASSQDQGGSGGTQY
few,TRBJ2-7,TRBV20-1,SARPVSSYEQY
-,TRBJ2-3,TRBV20-1,SARDSRRGADTQY
-,TRBJ2-3,TRBV4-1,ASSQVGPAGTDTQY
-,TRBJ1-4,TRBV5-5,ASSLIQGSEKLF
many,TRBJ2-5,TRBV5-1,ASSLGTNQETQY
-,TRBJ2-2,TRBV5-1,ASSLVQANTGELF
-,TRBJ1-4,TRBV20-1,SAHPQGHVDEKLF
few,TRBJ2-7,TRBV12-3/TRBV12-4,ASSSGTRGEQY
-,TRBJ2-1,TRBV3-1,ASSQVRGEQF